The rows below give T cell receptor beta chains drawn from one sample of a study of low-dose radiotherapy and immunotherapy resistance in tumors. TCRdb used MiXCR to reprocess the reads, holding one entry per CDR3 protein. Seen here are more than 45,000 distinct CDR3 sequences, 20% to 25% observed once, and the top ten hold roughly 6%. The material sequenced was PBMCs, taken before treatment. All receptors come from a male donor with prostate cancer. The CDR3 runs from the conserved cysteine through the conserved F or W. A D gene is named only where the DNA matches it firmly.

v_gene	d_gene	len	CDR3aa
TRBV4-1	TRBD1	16	CASSQGGQVSNQPQHF
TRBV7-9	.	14	CASRGSSNTGELFF
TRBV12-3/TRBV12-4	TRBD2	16	CASSSRSGGLYNEQFF
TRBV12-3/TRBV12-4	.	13	CASSLGGHDEQYF
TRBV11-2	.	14	CASSFWVGYNEQFF
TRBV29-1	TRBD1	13	CSVRGQGLVAQYF
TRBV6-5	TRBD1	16	CASSPPGQGGRNEQFF
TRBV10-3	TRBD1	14	CAIRASDRDETQYF
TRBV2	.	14	CASSGGNQNTEAFF
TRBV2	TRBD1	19	CASRTTQGVGSSGANVLTF
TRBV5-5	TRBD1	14	CASSSPGQRYGYTF
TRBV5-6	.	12	CASEARREKLFF
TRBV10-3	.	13	CAISDRGDYGYTF
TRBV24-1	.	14	CATSDGVSNQPQHF
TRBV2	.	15	CASILLITRGGTQYF
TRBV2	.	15	CASSGRGRNTGELFF
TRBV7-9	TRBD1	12	CASDRVNTEAFF
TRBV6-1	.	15	CASSEALLREETQYF
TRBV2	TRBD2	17	CASGGGGRISSYNEQFF
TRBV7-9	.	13	CASSPRGTGELFF
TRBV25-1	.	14	CASSEGQGSEKLFF
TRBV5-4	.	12	CASSTDRYEQYF
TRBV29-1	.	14	CSVEESGVTYEQYF
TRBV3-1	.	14	CASSQDPSINEQFF
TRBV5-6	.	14	CASSRTLNTGELFF
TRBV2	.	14	CASSESQMNNEQFF
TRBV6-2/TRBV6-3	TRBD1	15	CASTPAGQGGSPLHF
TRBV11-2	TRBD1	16	CASSSRTGRLYNEQFF
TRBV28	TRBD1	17	CASSSPGNRGDTGELFF
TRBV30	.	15	CAWSPRGGMNTEAFF
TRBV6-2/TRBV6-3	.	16	CASSEAAFSKSYEQYF
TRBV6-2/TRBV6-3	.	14	CASSDAGYKNIQYF
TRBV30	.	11	CAWNRPEKLFF
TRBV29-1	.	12	CSVELAPDTQYF
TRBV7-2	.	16	CASSLALIGSSDTQYF
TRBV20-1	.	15	CSASIRLVGRQRQYF
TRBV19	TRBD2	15	CASSTTSGSSNEQYF